The 9 T cell receptor beta chains presented below share a single source sample, sequenced in a study of shared clonotypes between healthy human individuals (TCRdb year 2020). Library construction relied on the immunoSEQ multiplex PCR assay. This is the immuneACCESS table as TCRdb keeps it, with only in-frame sequences that have V and J called. A part of the clones is gone; compared with another copy, unresolved V genes explain less than half, and the rest is unexplained. Across this sample there are 1,500,000 or so clones, with approximately 98.5% seen only once. About 0.34% of the sample is held by the ten biggest clonotypes. Sequenced sample: naive CD4+ T cells sorted from blood. This specimen's cell subset or site label, interpreted: CD45RA+ positively selected. Receptors were obtained from a man aged 25 to 40 in good health.

The chain employs TRBV10-3 and TRBJ2-1, with a possible D match to TRBD2 (6 bases). This CDR3 contains 14 residues. V dropped 10 bases and J dropped 6 bases, with 19 bases sitting between them. The germline V gene encodes CDR1 ENHRY and CDR2 SYGVKD. The DNA for the CDR3 is TGTGCCACCTTGTCTGGAGGGCCCGGCAATGAGCAGTTCTTC. Its protein product is CATLSGGPGNEQFF.

The rearrangement uses TRBV11-2 and TRBJ2-2; no definite D call. Trimming pared 3 bases from V and 6 bases from J, leaving 5 bases between. CDR3 length: 12 amino acids. The germline gives CDR1 SGHAT, CDR2 FQNNGV. The CDR3 sequence is CASSFAAGELFF. The CDR3 nucleotides read TGTGCCAGCAGCTTCGCTGCCGGGGAGCTGTTTTTT.

The chain is built from TRBV7-2 and TRBJ2-3; D is possibly TRBD2 (6 bases). The CDR3 is 15 residues long. Germline V gives CDR1 SGHTA, CDR2 FQGNSA. Trimming removed 2 bases at V and 4 bases at J, with 13 bases between. The CDR3: CASSLISGRPDTQYF. The CDR3 coding sequence is TGTGCCAGCAGCTTAATTAGCGGCCGCCCAGATACGCAGTATTTT.

This chain connects TRBV18 to TRBJ1-1; possible D gene TRBD1, 6 bases. CDR3 length: 15 residues. V shed 2 bases and J shed 4 bases, with 14 bases lying between them. The germline gives CDR1 KGHSH, CDR2 LQKENI. The CDR3: CASSPLDSPSTEAFF. The DNA for the CDR3 is TGTGCCAGCTCACCATTGGACAGCCCTAGCACTGAAGCTTTCTTT.

The chain couples TRBV6-4 to TRBJ2-7; 7 bases align to TRBD2. CDR1 and CDR2 from the germline V gene are MRHNA and SNTAGT. The CDR3 length is 14 residues. The J segment lost 3 bases and the V segment lost 4 bases, leaving 6 bases of the junction unmatched. The CDR3 nucleotides read TGTGCCAGCAGTGCCAATAGCGGGCGCTACGAGCAGTACTTC. Encoded protein: CASSANSGRYEQYF.

This clone has only one observation. The V call is TRBV10-3, the J call TRBJ2-1; 10 nucleotides match TRBD1. The CDR3 loop spans 13 amino acids. Trimming at V came to 8 bases and at J to 7 bases, leaving 5 bases not matched to a gene. Germline V gene data show CDR1 as ENHRY and CDR2 as SYGVKD. As DNA, the CDR3 is TGTGCCATCTCGGGACAGGGGCGGAATGAGCAGTTCTTC. This gives the protein CAISGQGRNEQFF.

This chain connects TRBV5-1 to TRBJ2-5; no clear D. This CDR3 has 14 residues. CDR1 is SGHRS and CDR2 is YFSETQ in the germline V gene. With 0 bases removed from V and 5 bases from J, the gap between germline ends came to 11 bases. CDR3 coding DNA: TGCGCCAGCAGCTTGGGGCAGTTAGGCGAGACCCAGTACTTC. Protein product: CASSLGQLGETQYF.

Regarding this clone: Other DNA sequences within the sample encode an identical CDR3. This sequence joins TRBV7-2 and TRBJ2-1, with TRBD2 matching over 10 bases. Germline values: CDR1 SGHTA, CDR2 FQGNSA. CDR3 length: 15 amino acids. The J segment lost 2 bases and the V segment lost 3 bases, leaving 1 base of the junction unmatched. CDR3 region: CASSFTSGTYNEQFF. In DNA, the CDR3 is TGTGCCAGCAGCTTTACTAGCGGGACCTACAATGAGCAGTTCTTC.

V is TRBV7-2 and J is TRBJ1-2; D is ambiguous. The CDR3 has 13 residues. V was cut by 6 bases and J by 0 bases, with 8 bases left in between. Germline CDR1 reads SGHTA; CDR2 reads FQGNSA. CDR3 nucleotides: TGTGCCAGCAGTAGCAGCCCTAACTATGGCTACACCTTC. The encoded protein is CASSSSPNYGYTF.